Detailed here is one T cell receptor (beta chain). Antigen unknown. The trim removed 3 bases at V and 5 bases at J, leaving 4 bases unmatched. The CDR3 has 14 residues. CDR1 is MNHEY and CDR2 is SMNVEV in the germline V gene (reference sequence). Vbeta (60) and Jbeta (13) primers were used in the PCR. Here immunoSEQ multiplex PCR was the method, and the copy in TCRdb shows in-frame clones only, minus some. The repertoire holds about 100,000 clones, with more than 75% as singletons. This entry belongs to a study of cytomegalovirus exposure and HLA in healthy donors. Study results and limitations: Exclusion applied to some V segments, including TRBV6-2 and TRBV6-3, as they were indistinguishable. Later genetic work tied a missense DCLRE1C variant to beta-chain V and J trimming.

The J gene is TRBJ2-5, the V gene TRBV27; 9 nucleotides agree with TRBD1. Input material: PBMCs. This sequence was found in a woman in her fifties or sixties in good health and CMV-seropositive. This chain's CDR3 is CASSLDRGWETQYF. In DNA form, the CDR3 reads TGTGCCAGCAGTTTGGACAGGGGTTGGGAGACCCAGTACTTC.